The 18 T cell receptor beta chains below come from one sample, sequenced in a study of T cells in Graves' hyperthyroidism and ophthalmopathy. TCR beta CDR3 sequences were amplified from RNA transcripts. A first-round RT-PCR of the TCR CDR3 used the HTBI primer set. MiXCR, run by TCRdb on the multiplex PCR reads, gives a single entry per CDR3 protein. The sample has fewer than 650,000 distinct CDR3 sequences; 46% are singletons. Material for sequencing was peripheral blood or thyroid tissue (not recorded which). These receptors originate from an adult woman with Graves' disease, either hyperthyroidism or ophthalmopathy (not recorded which).

This clonotype was seen more than once but under ten times. V and J are TRBV7-9 and TRBJ2-7; maybe TRBD1 (6 bases). The germline V gene encodes CDR1 SEHNR and CDR2 FQNEAQ (reference sequence). The CDR3 loop spans 13 amino acids. Trimming stripped 5 bases from V and 4 bases from J, with 12 bases between. CDR3 nucleotide sequence: TGTGCCAGCAGCGGACAGAACCAATACGAGCAGTACTTC. Protein sequence: CASSGQNQYEQYF.

Only a few counts were recorded for this clonotype. This chain uses TRBV10-3 with TRBJ1-3; D is uncertain. Germline CDR1 and CDR2: ENHRY and SYGVKD. The CDR3 covers 11 residues. Trimming shortened V by 4 bases and J by 4 bases, and 2 bases separated the two germline ends. CDR3 residues: CAISAGNTIYF. The CDR3 coding sequence is TGTGCCATCAGTGCCGGAAACACCATATATTTT.

About this clonotype: The junction differs from germline at one of its ends, possibly a read error. The chain links TRBV15 to TRBJ2-7; possibly TRBD1 for D (5 bases). CDR3 length equals 15 residues. The germline CDR1 and CDR2 sequences are LNHNV and YYDKDF (reference sequence). The CDR3: CASSQGRTSSYEQYF. The CDR3, as DNA: TGCGCCAGCAGCCAAGGACGGACAAGCTCCTACGAGCAGTACTTC.

This clonotype was counted ten times or more. The J gene is TRBJ1-3, the V gene TRBV6-1; D is unresolved. This CDR3 has 13 amino acids. With 1 base removed from V and 4 bases from J, the gap between germline ends came to 5 bases. Germline CDR1 and CDR2: MNHNS and SASEGT. In DNA, the CDR3 is TGTGCCAGCAGTGAAGTTGTAGGAAACACCATATATTTT. Translated, it gives CASSEVVGNTIYF.

This clonotype was detected ten times or more. The rearrangement joins TRBV9 to TRBJ1-3; a possible D gene is TRBD1 (5 bases). The V and J ends lost 0 bases and 4 bases respectively, with 17 bases between them. This CDR3 comprises 17 residues. Germline-derived CDR1 and CDR2 are SGDLS and YYNGEE. CDR3 DNA sequence: TGTGCCAGCAGCGTAGGGGGCGGCCCCGGGGACGGAAACACCATATATTTT. It translates to CASSVGGGPGDGNTIYF.

The chain combines TRBV11-2 with TRBJ2-7; either TRBD1 or TRBD2 may supply D (6 bases each). Deletions cut 0 bases from V and 6 bases from J, with 15 bases between. The germline CDR1 and CDR2 sequences are SGHAT and FQNNGV. The CDR3 runs to 15 residues. CDR3 DNA: TGTGCCAGCAGCTTAGAAGGGGGAGGCTTCGGCGAGCAGTACTTC. Protein sequence: CASSLEGGGFGEQYF.

Ten or more counts support this clonotype. J is TRBJ1-2 and V is TRBV4-3; D is possibly TRBD1 (6 bases). V shed 2 bases and J shed 4 bases, with 11 bases lying between them. In germline, CDR1 is LGHNA, CDR2 YSLEER. There are 14 residues in the CDR3. The CDR3 reads CASSQREQGYGYTF. The DNA for the CDR3 is TGCGCCAGCAGCCAAAGGGAACAGGGCTATGGCTACACCTTC.

The V gene is TRBV24-1, the J gene TRBJ1-5; TRBD1 agrees at 8 bases. This CDR3 comprises 17 residues. V shed 7 bases, J shed 1 base, and the junction held 11 bases outside the gene matches. The V gene's germline CDR1 is KGHDR and CDR2 SFDVKD. CDR3 nucleotide sequence: TGTGCCACCAGCGACGGGACAGGCGGCCCCAGCAATCAGCCCCAGCATTTT. This codes for CATSDGTGGPSNQPQHF.

In its sample, this clonotype was seen many times. CDR3 nucleotides: TGCAGCGTTACGGGAACCTACGAGCAGTACTTC. Protein product: CSVTGTYEQYF. The chain has TRBV29-1 and TRBJ2-7, with D perhaps TRBD2 (5 bases). This CDR3 contains 11 residues. V lost 5 bases and J 2 bases, leaving 7 bases between the germline ends. Germline values: CDR1 SQVTM, CDR2 ANQGSEA.

V usage is TRBV29-1 and J usage is TRBJ1-1, with D unclear. The CDR3 sequence is 13 residues long. Germline V lookup: CDR1 SQVTM, CDR2 ANQGSEA. The germline V and J ends were trimmed by 7 bases and 5 bases, with 17 bases remaining between them. The CDR3 sequence is CSGGLAGGTEAFF. Written as DNA, the CDR3 is TGCAGCGGAGGACTAGCGGGAGGGACTGAAGCTTTCTTT.

This chain connects TRBV30 to TRBJ1-2; TRBD1 aligns across 10 bases. Germline assignment: CDR1 GTSNPN and CDR2 SVGIG (reference sequence). This CDR3 has 15 residues. Trimming at V came to 2 bases and at J to 4 bases, leaving 7 bases not matched to a gene. The CDR3 protein is CAWSPGQGVIYGYTF. CDR3 nucleotide sequence: TGTGCCTGGAGTCCTGGACAGGGGGTGATCTATGGCTACACCTTC.

A single count supports this clonotype. V and J are TRBV7-9 and TRBJ1-5; D is unclear. CDR1 is SEHNR and CDR2 is FQNEAQ in the germline V gene (reference sequence). Trimming shortened V by 0 bases and J by 11 bases, and 8 bases separated the two germline ends. The CDR3 length is 12 residues. The CDR3 DNA is TGTGCCAGCAGCTTAGCGATGGAGACCCAGCATTTT. Amino acid sequence: CASSLAMETQHF.

Many counts were recorded for this clonotype. The CDR3 sequence is CASSLEADNSPLHF. In DNA form, the CDR3 reads TGTGCCAGCAGCTTAGAGGCGGATAATTCACCCCTCCACTTT. The chain links TRBV11-2 to TRBJ1-6; unclear D gene. The length of the CDR3 is 14 residues. Trimming cost V 0 bases and J 5 bases, with 5 bases left between them. Germline V gives CDR1 SGHAT, CDR2 FQNNGV.

The CDR3 is CSARPTTGDEKLFF. The CDR3 coding sequence is TGCAGTGCTAGACCCACGACAGGGGACGAAAAACTGTTTTTT. This rearrangement joins TRBV20-1 to TRBJ1-4, with 8 bases identical to TRBD1. This CDR3 is built from 14 residues. The junction had 7 bases not matched to a gene; V was cut back by 2 bases and J by 8 bases. Looked up from germline, CDR1 is DFQATT and CDR2 is SNEGSKA (reference sequence).

The chain combines TRBV7-9 with TRBJ2-7; 9 nucleotides agree with TRBD1. CDR3 size: 13 residues. Germline V gene sequence: CDR1 SEHNR, CDR2 FQNEAQ (reference sequence). With V trimmed by 9 bases and J by 2 bases, 5 bases remained unmatched. The DNA for the CDR3 is TGTGCCAGAGTACGGACAGGGGCCTACGAGCAGTACTTC. Encoded protein: CARVRTGAYEQYF.

Ten or more counts support this clonotype. CDR3 sequence (DNA): TGTGCCAGTAGCGACGGACGGATCCTTAATGAAAAACTGTTTTTT. Protein product: CASSDGRILNEKLFF. The chain recombines TRBV19 with TRBJ1-4; the D is unclear. Between the trimmed V and J ends, which lost 6 bases and 4 bases, there was a span of 15 bases. The CDR3 covers 15 residues. CDR1 is LNHDA and CDR2 is SQIVND in the germline V gene (reference sequence). Using reference TRBV19 and TRBJ1-4 for the parts outside the CDR3, the full variable domain is DGGITQSPKYLFRKEGQNVTLSCEQNLNHDAMYWYRQDPGQGLRLIYYSQIVNDFQKGDIAEGYSVSREKKESFPLTVTSAQKNPTAFYLCASSDGRILNEKLFFGSGTQLSVL.

This clonotype was seen a few times. This chain joins TRBV5-1 and TRBJ1-6; 7 bases agree with TRBD1. V lost 0 bases, J lost 10 bases, and 7 bases stayed unmatched. The CDR3 sequence is 15 residues long. Germline CDR1 reads SGHRS; CDR2 reads YFSETQ. This chain's CDR3 is CASSLAPKQGSPLHF. CDR3 DNA: TGCGCCAGCAGCTTGGCCCCTAAACAGGGGTCACCCCTCCACTTT.

This clonotype has ten or more counts. The V call is TRBV19, the J call TRBJ1-5, with 9 bases aligning to TRBD1. Germline lookup yields CDR1 LNHDA and CDR2 SQIVND (reference sequence). The ends lost 7 bases at V and 0 bases at J; junction bases unmatched: 7. The CDR3 extends over 16 amino acids. CDR3 nucleotide sequence: TGTGCCAGTACGCCTTGGACAGGGGATAGCAATCAGCCCCAGCATTTT. This translates into CASTPWTGDSNQPQHF.